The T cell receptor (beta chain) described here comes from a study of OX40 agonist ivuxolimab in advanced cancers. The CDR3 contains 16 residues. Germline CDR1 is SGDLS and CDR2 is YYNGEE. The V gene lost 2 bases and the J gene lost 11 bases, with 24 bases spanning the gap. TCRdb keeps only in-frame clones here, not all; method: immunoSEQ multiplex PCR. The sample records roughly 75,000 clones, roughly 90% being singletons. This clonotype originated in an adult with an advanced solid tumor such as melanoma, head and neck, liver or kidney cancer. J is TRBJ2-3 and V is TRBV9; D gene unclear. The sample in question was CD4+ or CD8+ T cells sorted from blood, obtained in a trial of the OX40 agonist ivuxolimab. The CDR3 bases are TGTGCCAGCAGCGTGGGCCTCGAGAGCTCAGGTTTTGGGCAGTATTTT. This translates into CASSVGLESSGFGQYF.